These 16 T cell receptor beta chains were all obtained from the same sample, sequenced in a study of spatial heterogeneity in lung cancer. These receptors' antigens are unknown. Described time point: sample taken at primary tumor resection. TCRdb reprocessed the 5' RACE reads with MiXCR, giving one entry per CDR3 protein. The top ten hold around 9% of the sample, which has about 7,400 distinct CDR3 sequences, more than 13% seen once. Overall study findings and caveats: Mutation counts in tumors were tracked by counts of expanded intratumoral alpha and beta TCRs.

The source was lung tumor tissue, collected at surgery. These TCRs come from a female donor with early-stage non-small cell lung cancer.

This clonotype was observed at least ten times. This beta chain is off target for a library built for alpha chains, so its abundance means little. The chain joins TRBV6-5 to TRBJ2-7, with TRBD2 identical over 7 bases. The CDR3 totals 14 residues. CDR1 MNHEY and CDR2 SVGAGI come from the germline V gene. V shed 7 bases, J shed 4 bases, and the junction held 10 bases outside the gene matches. The DNA of the CDR3 is TGTGCCAGCAACCCGGTCATGGGGGGGTACGAGCAGTACTTC. It encodes CASNPVMGGYEQYF.

Sample share makes this clonotype medium-sized (0.01 to 0.1%). Little can be read into the size of this beta chain, an off-target read in a library designed for alpha chains. The chain employs TRBV30 and TRBJ2-7; 9 bases agree with TRBD1. Trimming cost V 2 bases and J 2 bases; bases outside gene matches: 1. The CDR3 has 13 amino acids. The V gene's germline CDR1 is GTSNPN and CDR2 SVGIG (reference sequence). The CDR3 bases are TGTGCCTGGAGTTGGGACAGGGCCTACGAGCAGTACTTC. As protein: CAWSWDRAYEQYF.

This clonotype has ten or more counts. This beta chain represents an off-target read in a library built for alpha chains; its size is of limited meaning. This chain uses TRBV7-9 with TRBJ2-5; D call uncertain. V lost 0 bases and J 4 bases, leaving 6 bases between the germline ends. Per germline, CDR1 SEHNR and CDR2 FQNEAQ (reference sequence). This CDR3 contains 13 residues. DNA for the CDR3: TGTGCCAGCAGCTTAGCGTCTGCAGAGACCCAGTACTTC. It codes for CASSLASAETQYF.

In its sample, this clonotype was seen many times. This beta chain is an unintended read in a library built for alpha chains; its size means little. The rearrangement joins TRBV7-9 to TRBJ1-5; D is uncertain. The germline V gene encodes CDR1 SEHNR and CDR2 FQNEAQ (reference sequence). The V end lost 5 bases, the J end lost 4 bases, and 9 bases lay between the germline ends. This CDR3 is 13 amino acids long. The CDR3 sequence: CASSRLWNQPQHF. In nucleotides, the CDR3 is TGTGCCAGCAGCCGCCTGTGGAATCAGCCCCAGCATTTT. Looking up the rest from reference TRBV7-9 and TRBJ1-5 gives the full variable domain: DTGVSQNPRHKITKRGQNVTFRCDPISEHNRLYWYRQTLGQGPEFLTYFQNEAQLEKSRLLSDRFSAERPKGSFSTLEIQRTEQGDSAMYLCASSRLWNQPQHFGDGTRLSIL.

This clonotype is labeled medium-sized. For a library built for alpha chains, this beta chain is a stray read; little rests on its size. The rearrangement links TRBV7-2 to TRBJ2-5; possibly TRBD1 for D (5 bases). This CDR3 has 14 residues. V lost 5 bases to trimming and J lost 3 bases, with 13 bases between them. Germline CDR1 is SGHTA and CDR2 is FQGNSA. This chain's CDR3 is CASSRLRGEETQYF. Written as DNA, the CDR3 is TGTGCCAGCAGCCGCCTTAGGGGCGAAGAGACCCAGTACTTC.

This clonotype is labeled as medium-sized (0.01 to 0.1%). This beta chain is off target for a library built for alpha chains, so its abundance means little. The chain is built from TRBV7-9 and TRBJ2-1, with D perhaps TRBD1 or TRBD2 (5 bases each). V lost 3 bases, J lost 9 bases, and 12 bases lay in between. The CDR3 loop spans 13 amino acids. The germline V gene has CDR1 SEHNR and CDR2 FQNEAQ (reference sequence). CDR3 DNA sequence: TGTGCCAGCAGCTTTCCCCCCGGGACTGAGCAGTTCTTC. Translated: CASSFPPGTEQFF.

In this sample, this clonotype turned up a few times. As an off-target read in a library built for alpha chains, this beta chain has a frequency of little significance. The chain couples TRBV2 to TRBJ2-1; D might be TRBD1 or TRBD2, each matching 5 bases. The germline V gene encodes CDR1 SNHLY and CDR2 FYNNEI. The CDR3 is 14 residues long. Trimming removed 8 bases from V and 6 bases from J, with 17 bases in between. The DNA for the CDR3 is TGTGCCAGCTCCCGGGACCTAGGGCGCAATGAGCAGTTCTTC. As protein: CASSRDLGRNEQFF.

This clonotype is medium-sized by share. In a library made to pick up alpha chains, this beta chain is a stray read with a size that means little. This chain joins TRBV20-1 and TRBJ1-2; possible D gene TRBD1, 5 bases. V lost 0 bases to trimming and J lost 11 bases, with 10 bases between them. Germline values: CDR1 DFQATT, CDR2 SNEGSKA (reference sequence). The CDR3 has 11 amino acids. The CDR3 bases are TGCAGTGCTAGAGATTTTGGGGGATACACCTTC. Translating gives CSARDFGGYTF.

This clonotype has a count of ten or more. Since the library was made to target alpha chains, this beta chain is a stray read and its abundance is not meaningful. The chain carries TRBV7-9 and TRBJ2-5, with 8 bases fitting TRBD2. This CDR3 spans 13 amino acids. Germline V gene lookup returns CDR1 SEHNR and CDR2 FQNEAQ (reference sequence). The V segment lost 5 bases and the J segment 3 bases; nucleotides outside the gene matches: 2. The DNA of the CDR3 is TGTGCCAGCAGCCGGGAGGGGGAAGAGACCCAGTACTTC. As protein: CASSREGEETQYF.

Relative to its sample, this clonotype is medium-sized. A library prepared for alpha chains yielded this beta chain as an off-target read; its size is of little meaning. The chain has TRBV10-3 and TRBJ1-1; D unresolved. The length of the CDR3 is 15 residues. With 0 bases removed from V and 0 bases from J, the gap between germline ends came to 8 bases. Looked up from germline, CDR1 is ENHRY and CDR2 is SYGVKD. The CDR3 reads CAISESQDLNTEAFF. For the CDR3, the DNA is TGTGCCATCAGTGAGTCGCAGGATTTGAACACTGAAGCTTTCTTT.

To note about this clonotype: Being off target in a library aimed at alpha chains, this beta chain has a size of little meaning. The chain links TRBV6-5 to TRBJ1-2; D is unclear. CDR3 length equals 14 residues. Germline V gene sequence: CDR1 MNHEY, CDR2 SVGAGI. The V end was cut by 2 bases, the J end by 3 bases, with 10 bases between. The CDR3 is CASSYVGGDYGYTF. CDR3 sequence (DNA): TGTGCCAGCAGTTACGTAGGCGGAGACTATGGCTACACCTTC.

This clonotype showed up many times. This beta chain is off target for a library built for alpha chains, so its abundance means little. The J gene is TRBJ1-1, the V gene TRBV29-1; D gene ambiguous. Between the trimmed V and J ends, which lost 3 bases and 5 bases, there was a span of 13 bases. Germline V lookup: CDR1 SQVTM, CDR2 ANQGSEA. The CDR3 has 13 amino acids. The CDR3 DNA reads as TGCAGCGTTGACGGAGGGCTGTTGACTGAAGCTTTCTTT. Its protein product is CSVDGGLLTEAFF.

As for this clonotype: Since it is a stray read in a library aimed at alpha chains, this beta chain has a size that is not meaningful. V is TRBV2 and J is TRBJ1-5; D is unclear. The V end was cut by 5 bases, the J end by 3 bases, with 8 bases between. This CDR3 is 13 amino acids long. CDR1 is SNHLY and CDR2 is FYNNEI in the germline V gene. CDR3 amino acids: CASSSSFNQPQHF. CDR3 DNA: TGTGCCAGCAGTTCAAGCTTCAATCAGCCCCAGCATTTT.

In this sample, this clonotype is medium-sized (0.01 to 0.1%). With the library built for alpha chains, this beta chain is off target and its frequency is not meaningful. J is TRBJ1-5 and V is TRBV6-2 or TRBV6-3; D unresolved. The CDR3 spans 12 residues. CDR1 MNHEY and CDR2 SVGEGT come from the germline V gene. Deletions cut 2 bases from V and 8 bases from J, with 7 bases between. Here the CDR3 reads CASSYTAEPQHF. The CDR3 DNA reads as TGTGCCAGCAGTTACACGGCTGAGCCCCAGCATTTT.

This clonotype showed up many times. This beta chain came through as a stray read in a library set up for alpha chains, and its size says little. The V and J genes are TRBV6-2 or TRBV6-3 and TRBJ2-1, with a possible D match to TRBD2 (6 bases). CDR3 size: 13 residues. Germline CDR1 MNHEY, CDR2 SVGEGT. V lost 0 bases, J lost 9 bases, and 9 bases lay in between. CDR3 sequence reads: CASSYSIGGEQFF. In DNA, the CDR3 is TGTGCCAGCAGTTACTCGATCGGGGGTGAGCAGTTCTTC.

This clonotype is labeled as medium-sized. This beta chain is off target for a library built for alpha chains, so its abundance means little. The genes are TRBV6-1 and TRBJ1-3; 8 bases fit TRBD1. This CDR3 comprises 15 residues. Germline CDR1 is MNHNS and CDR2 is SASEGT. V lost 8 bases to trimming and J lost 1 base; unmatched junction nucleotides: 7. The CDR3, as DNA: TGTGCCAGCGTGCGGACAGGGTCTTCTGGAAACACCATATATTTT. Translation gives CASVRTGSSGNTIYF.